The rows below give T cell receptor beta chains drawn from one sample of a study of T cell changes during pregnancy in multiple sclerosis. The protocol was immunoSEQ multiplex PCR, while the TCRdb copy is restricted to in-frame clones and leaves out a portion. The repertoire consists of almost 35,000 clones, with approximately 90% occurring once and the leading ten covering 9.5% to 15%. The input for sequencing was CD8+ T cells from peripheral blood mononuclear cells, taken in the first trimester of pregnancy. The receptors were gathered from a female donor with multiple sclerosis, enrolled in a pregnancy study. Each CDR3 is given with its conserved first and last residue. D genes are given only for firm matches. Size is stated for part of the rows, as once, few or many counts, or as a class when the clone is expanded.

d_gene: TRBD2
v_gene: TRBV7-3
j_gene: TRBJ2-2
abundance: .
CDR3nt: TGTGCCAGCAGCTTAACGGGCCCCACCCTAGCGGGTACCGGGGAGCTGTTTTTT
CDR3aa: CASSLTGPTLAGTGELFF

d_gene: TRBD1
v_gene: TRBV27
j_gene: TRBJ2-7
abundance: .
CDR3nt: TGTGCCAGCAGCCCAAGGACAGGGGGCTACGAGCAGTACTTC
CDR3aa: CASSPRTGGYEQYF

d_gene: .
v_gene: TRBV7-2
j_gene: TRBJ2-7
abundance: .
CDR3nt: TGTGCCAGCAGCTTGGGGCCCTCCTACGAGCAGTACTTC
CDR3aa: CASSLGPSYEQYF

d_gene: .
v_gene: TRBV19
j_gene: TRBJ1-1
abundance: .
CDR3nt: TGTGCCAGTAGTATCCCCGGAGGAGCTTTCTTT
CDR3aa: CASSIPGGAFF

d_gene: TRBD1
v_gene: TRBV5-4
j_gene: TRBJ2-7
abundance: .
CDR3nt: TGTGCCAGCAGCGCCGGGACAGAGTCCTACGAGCAGTACTTC
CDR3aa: CASSAGTESYEQYF

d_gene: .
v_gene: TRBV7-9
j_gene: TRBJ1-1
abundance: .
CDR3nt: TGTGCCAGCAGCCCAGAGGCGAACACTGAAGCTTTCTTT
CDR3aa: CASSPEANTEAFF

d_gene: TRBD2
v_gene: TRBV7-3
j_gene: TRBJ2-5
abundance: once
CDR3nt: TGTGCCAGCAGCCCCGGCTCTGGGAGGGTTCAGGAGACCCAGTACTTC
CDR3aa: CASSPGSGRVQETQYF

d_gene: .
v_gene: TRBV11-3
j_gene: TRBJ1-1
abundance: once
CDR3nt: TGTGCCAGCAGCTTGTCAGGCACTGAAGCTTTCTTT
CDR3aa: CASSLSGTEAFF

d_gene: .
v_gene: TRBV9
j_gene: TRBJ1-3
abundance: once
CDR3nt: TGTGCCAGCAGTCAGATAGGAAACACCATATATTTT
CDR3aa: CASSQIGNTIYF

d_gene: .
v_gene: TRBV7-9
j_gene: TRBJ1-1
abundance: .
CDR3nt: TGTGCCAGCAGCTTAGTATCTGAAGCTTTCTTT
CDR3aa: CASSLVSEAFF

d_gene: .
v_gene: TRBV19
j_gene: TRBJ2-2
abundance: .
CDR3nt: TGTGCCAGTAGTCCGGGGACAAACACCGGGGAGCTGTTTTTT
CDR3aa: CASSPGTNTGELFF

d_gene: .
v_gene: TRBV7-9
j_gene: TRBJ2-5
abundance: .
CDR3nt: TGTGCCAGCAGCTTCGTCGATAACGGGAAACAAGAGACCCAGTACTTC
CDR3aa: CASSFVDNGKQETQYF

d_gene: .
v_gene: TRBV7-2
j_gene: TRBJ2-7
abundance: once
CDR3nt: TGTGCCAGCAGCTCTTCCCGTGCCTACGAGCAGTACTTC
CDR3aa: CASSSSRAYEQYF

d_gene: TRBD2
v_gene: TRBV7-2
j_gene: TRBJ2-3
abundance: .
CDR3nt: TGTGCCAGCAGCTTAGGGTGGAGGCGCGGGAGTTGGGACACAGATACGCAGTATTTT
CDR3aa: CASSLGWRRGSWDTDTQYF

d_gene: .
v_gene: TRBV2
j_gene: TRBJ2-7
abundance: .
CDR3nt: TGTGCCAGCAGTGAAGTGCTGTTCCGTGAGTCGCAAGACGAGCAGTACTTC
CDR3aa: CASSEVLFRESQDEQYF

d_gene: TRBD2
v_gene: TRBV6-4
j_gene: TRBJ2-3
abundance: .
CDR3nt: TGTGCCAGCTCCCGGACTAGCGGAGGCACAGATACGCAGTATTTT
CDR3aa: CASSRTSGGTDTQYF

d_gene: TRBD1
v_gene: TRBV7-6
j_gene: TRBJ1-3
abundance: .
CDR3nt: TGTGCCAGCAGCTTAAACGGAGACAGGGAATCTGGAAACACCATATATTTT
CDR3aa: CASSLNGDRESGNTIYF

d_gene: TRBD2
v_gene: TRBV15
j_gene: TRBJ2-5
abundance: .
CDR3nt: TGTGCCACCAGCAAGCTAGCGGGACGCTTCCAAGAGACCCAGTACTTC
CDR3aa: CATSKLAGRFQETQYF

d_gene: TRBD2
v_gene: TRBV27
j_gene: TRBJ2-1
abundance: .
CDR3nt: TGTGCCAGCAGTTCCGGGACTAGCGGGACAAATGAGCAGTTCTTC
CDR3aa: CASSSGTSGTNEQFF

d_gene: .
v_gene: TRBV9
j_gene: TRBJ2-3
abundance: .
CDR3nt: TGTGCCAGCAGCGTCGGGGAAAGCACAGATACGCAGTATTTT
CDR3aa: CASSVGESTDTQYF

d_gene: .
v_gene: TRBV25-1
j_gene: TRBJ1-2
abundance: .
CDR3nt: TGTGCCAGCAGTGCGGAGGGCCGCTATGGCTACACCTTC
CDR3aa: CASSAEGRYGYTF

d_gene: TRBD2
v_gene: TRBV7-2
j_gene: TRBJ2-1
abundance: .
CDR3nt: TGTGCCAGCCTAGACTCGGGGGGTTCCTACAATGAGCAGTTCTTC
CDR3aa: CASLDSGGSYNEQFF

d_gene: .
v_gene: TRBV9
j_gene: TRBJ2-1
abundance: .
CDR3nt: TGTGCCAGCAGTAAAGGGAGGGGGTTGGGCTCCTACAATGAGCAGTTCTTC
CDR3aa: CASSKGRGLGSYNEQFF

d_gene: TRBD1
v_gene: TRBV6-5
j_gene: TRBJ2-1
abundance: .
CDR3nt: TGTGCCAGCAGTTACGGACAGGGGGCCACCTACAATGAGCAGTTCTTC
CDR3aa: CASSYGQGATYNEQFF

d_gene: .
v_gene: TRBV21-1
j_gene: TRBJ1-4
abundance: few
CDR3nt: TGTGCCAGCAGCAAAGCGCGGGCGGGACCTAATGAAAAACTGTTTTTT
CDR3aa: CASSKARAGPNEKLFF

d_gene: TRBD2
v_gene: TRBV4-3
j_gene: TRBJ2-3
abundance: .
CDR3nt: TGCGCCAGCAGCCAAGGGCCCGGGAGGGTGGTTACAGATACGCAGTATTTT
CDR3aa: CASSQGPGRVVTDTQYF

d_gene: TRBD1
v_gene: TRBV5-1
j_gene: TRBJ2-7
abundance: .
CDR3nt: TGCGCCAGCAAAGGACAGGGCCTCCGCGGACAGTACTTC
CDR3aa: CASKGQGLRGQYF

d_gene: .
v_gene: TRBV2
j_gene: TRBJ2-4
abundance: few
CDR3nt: TGTGCCAGCAGTGTCGCGATGGACATTCAGTACTTC
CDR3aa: CASSVAMDIQYF

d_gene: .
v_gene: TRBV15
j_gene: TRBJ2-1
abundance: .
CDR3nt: TGTGCCACCAGCAAGAGCGCCTACAATGAGCAGTTCTTC
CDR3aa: CATSKSAYNEQFF

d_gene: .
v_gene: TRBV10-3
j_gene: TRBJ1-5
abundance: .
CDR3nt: TGTGCCATCAGTGACGAGGAGTATCAGCCCCAGCATTTT
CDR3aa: CAISDEEYQPQHF

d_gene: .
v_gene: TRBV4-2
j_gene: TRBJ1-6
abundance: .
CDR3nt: TGTGCCAGCAGTCCGGGGATAGTTAATTCACCCCTCCACTTT
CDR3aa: CASSPGIVNSPLHF

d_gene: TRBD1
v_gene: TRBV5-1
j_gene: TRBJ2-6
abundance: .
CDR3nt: TGCGCCAGCAGCTTGCAGACAGGGGTGAGCTCTGGGGCCAACGTCCTGACTTTC
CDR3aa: CASSLQTGVSSGANVLTF

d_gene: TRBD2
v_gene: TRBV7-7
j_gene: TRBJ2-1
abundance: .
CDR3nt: TGTGCTAGCAGCACGGGACTAGCGTTCTACAATGAGCAGTTCTTC
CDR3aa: CASSTGLAFYNEQFF

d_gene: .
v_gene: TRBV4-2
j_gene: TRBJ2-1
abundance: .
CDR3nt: TGTGCCAGCAGCCATGGCGGCCCGAATGAGCAGTTCTTC
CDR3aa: CASSHGGPNEQFF

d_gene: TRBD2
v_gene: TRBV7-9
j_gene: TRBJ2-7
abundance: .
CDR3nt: TGTGCCAGCAGCTTAGCTCCTAGCGGTACCTACGAGCAGTACTTC
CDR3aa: CASSLAPSGTYEQYF

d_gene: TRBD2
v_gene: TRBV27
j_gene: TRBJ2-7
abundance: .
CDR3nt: TGTGCTTCTCGCTGGACTAGCGGGATCTACGAGCAGTACTTC
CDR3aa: CASRWTSGIYEQYF

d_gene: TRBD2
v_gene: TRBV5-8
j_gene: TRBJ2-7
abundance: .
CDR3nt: TGTGCCAGCAGCTTAGGAGCGGGATACGAGCAGTACTTC
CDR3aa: CASSLGAGYEQYF

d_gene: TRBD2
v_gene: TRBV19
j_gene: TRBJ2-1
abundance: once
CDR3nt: TGTGCCAGTATGCCGGGACTAGCGGACCGGGGCTCCTACAATGAGCAGTTCTTC
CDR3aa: CASMPGLADRGSYNEQFF

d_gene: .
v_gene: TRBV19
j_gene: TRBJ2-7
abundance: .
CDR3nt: TGTGCCAGTAGTATTGGTAGGGGATCCTACGAGCAGTACTTC
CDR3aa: CASSIGRGSYEQYF

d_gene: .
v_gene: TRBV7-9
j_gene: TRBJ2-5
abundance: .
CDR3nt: TGTGCCATTAAGGAGGAGACCCAGTACTTC
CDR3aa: CAIKEETQYF

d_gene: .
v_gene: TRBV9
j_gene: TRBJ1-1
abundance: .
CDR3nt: TGTGCCAGCAGCGTAGGCAGATACACTGAAGCTTTCTTT
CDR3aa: CASSVGRYTEAFF

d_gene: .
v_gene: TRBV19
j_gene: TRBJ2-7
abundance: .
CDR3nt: TGTGCCAGTAGACCAGGGGCCTCCTACGAGCAGTACTTC
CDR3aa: CASRPGASYEQYF

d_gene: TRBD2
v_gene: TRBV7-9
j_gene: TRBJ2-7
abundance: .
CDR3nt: TGTGCCAGCAGCCCTCCGGCGGGAGCCGAGCAGTACTTC
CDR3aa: CASSPPAGAEQYF

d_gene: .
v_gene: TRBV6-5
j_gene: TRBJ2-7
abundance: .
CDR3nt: TGTGCCAGCGGGGATGGGGCACGTCGTTACGAGCAGTACTTC
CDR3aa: CASGDGARRYEQYF

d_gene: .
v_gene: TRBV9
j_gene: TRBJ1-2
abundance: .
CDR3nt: TGTGCCAGCAGCGTAGACCCTAAGAGGGGACTCAACTATGGCTACACCTTC
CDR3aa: CASSVDPKRGLNYGYTF

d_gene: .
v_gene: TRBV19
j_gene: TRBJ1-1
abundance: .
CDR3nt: TGTGCCAGTAGTATAGGTCGCACTGAAGCTTTCTTT
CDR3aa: CASSIGRTEAFF

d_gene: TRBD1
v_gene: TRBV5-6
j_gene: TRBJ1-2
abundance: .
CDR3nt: TGTGCCAGCAGCTTGATGACAGGGGGCGGCTATGGCTACACCTTC
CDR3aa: CASSLMTGGGYGYTF

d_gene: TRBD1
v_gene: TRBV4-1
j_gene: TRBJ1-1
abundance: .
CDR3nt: TGCGCCAGCAGCTTCATGGACTCGGGACAGCCTGAAGCTTTCTTT
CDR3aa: CASSFMDSGQPEAFF

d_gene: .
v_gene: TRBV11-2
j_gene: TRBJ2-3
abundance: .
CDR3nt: TGTGCCAGCAGCGCAACCCAGGGGATCACAGATACGCAGTATTTT
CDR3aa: CASSATQGITDTQYF

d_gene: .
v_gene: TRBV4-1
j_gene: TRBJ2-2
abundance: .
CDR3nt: TGCGCCAGCAGCCAAGTCTCCACCGGGGAGCTGTTTTTT
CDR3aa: CASSQVSTGELFF

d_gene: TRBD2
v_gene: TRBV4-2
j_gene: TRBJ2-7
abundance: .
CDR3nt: TGTGCCAGCTCTCCCGGGCTAGCGGCCTCCTACGAGCAGTACTTC
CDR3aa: CASSPGLAASYEQYF

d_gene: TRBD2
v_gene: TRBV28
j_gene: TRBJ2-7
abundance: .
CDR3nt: TGTGCCAGCAGTTTAGCGGGAGGCCCCGAGCAGTACTTC
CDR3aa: CASSLAGGPEQYF

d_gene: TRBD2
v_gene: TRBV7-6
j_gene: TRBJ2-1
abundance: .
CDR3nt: TGTGCCAGCAGCCCACGAAGCGGGAGGGCCATGGGCAATGAGCAGTTCTTC
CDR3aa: CASSPRSGRAMGNEQFF

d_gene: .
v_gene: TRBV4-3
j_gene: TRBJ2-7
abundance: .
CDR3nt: TGCGCCAGCAGCCAAGAGACATTCTACGAGCAGTACTTC
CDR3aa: CASSQETFYEQYF

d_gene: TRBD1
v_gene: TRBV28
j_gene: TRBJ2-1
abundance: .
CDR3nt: TGTGCCAGCAGTTCACTGACAGGGCCCGAGTTCTTC
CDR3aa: CASSSLTGPEFF

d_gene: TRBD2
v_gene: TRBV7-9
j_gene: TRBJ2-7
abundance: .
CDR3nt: TGTGCCAGCAGCCCCATAGCGGGAGCTCCCCTCTCCTACGAGCAGTACTTC
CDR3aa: CASSPIAGAPLSYEQYF

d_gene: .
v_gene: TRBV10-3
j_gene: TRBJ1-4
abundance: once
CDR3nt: TGTGCCATCAGTGAGGGGCAGCTGCCTAATGAAAAACTGTTTTTT
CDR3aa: CAISEGQLPNEKLFF

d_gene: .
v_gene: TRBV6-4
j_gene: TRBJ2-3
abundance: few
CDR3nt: TGTGCCAGCAGTGACGGGACGGGGGACACAGATACGCAGTATTTT
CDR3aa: CASSDGTGDTDTQYF